This T cell receptor (beta chain) was sequenced in a study of cytomegalovirus exposure and HLA in healthy donors. The PCR was carried out with 60 Vbeta primers and 13 Jbeta primers. Clones were read by immunoSEQ multiplex PCR, and TCRdb kept only the in-frame ones, dropping some. The sample has hundreds of thousands of clones; just over 75% are singletons. The germline V and J ends were trimmed by 7 bases and 3 bases, with 18 bases remaining between them. The CDR3 spans 15 residues. The germline gives CDR1 LNHDA, CDR2 SQIVND (reference sequence). The clonotype was recovered from a man aged 18 to 29 in good health and CMV-seronegative. The specimen sequenced was PBMCs. The chain carries TRBV19 and TRBJ1-2, with a weak D call TRBD1 (6 bases). CDR3 in amino acids: CASKPQAGEDYGYTF. The CDR3 DNA reads TGTGCCAGTAAACCCCAGGCAGGGGAAGACTATGGCTACACCTTC.